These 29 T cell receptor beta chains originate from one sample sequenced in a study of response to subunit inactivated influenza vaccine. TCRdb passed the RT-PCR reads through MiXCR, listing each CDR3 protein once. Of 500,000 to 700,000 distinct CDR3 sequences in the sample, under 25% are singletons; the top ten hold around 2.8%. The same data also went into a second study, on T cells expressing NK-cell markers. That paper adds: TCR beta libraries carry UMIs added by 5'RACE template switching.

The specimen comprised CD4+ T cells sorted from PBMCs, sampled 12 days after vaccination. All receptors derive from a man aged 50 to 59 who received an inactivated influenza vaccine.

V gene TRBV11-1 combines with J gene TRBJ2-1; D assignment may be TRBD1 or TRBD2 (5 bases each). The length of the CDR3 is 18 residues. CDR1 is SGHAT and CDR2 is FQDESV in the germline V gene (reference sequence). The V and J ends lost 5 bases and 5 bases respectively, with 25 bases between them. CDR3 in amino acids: CASSPYYGAGRTNNEQFF. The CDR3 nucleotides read TGTGCCAGCAGCCCCTACTACGGGGCGGGTCGAACCAACAATGAGCAGTTCTTC. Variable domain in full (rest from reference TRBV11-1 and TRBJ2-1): EAEVAQSPRYKITEKSQAVAFWCDPISGHATLYWYRQILGQGPELLVQFQDESVVDDSQLPKDRFSAERLKGVDSTLKIQPAELGDSAMYLCASSPYYGAGRTNNEQFFGPGTRLTVL.

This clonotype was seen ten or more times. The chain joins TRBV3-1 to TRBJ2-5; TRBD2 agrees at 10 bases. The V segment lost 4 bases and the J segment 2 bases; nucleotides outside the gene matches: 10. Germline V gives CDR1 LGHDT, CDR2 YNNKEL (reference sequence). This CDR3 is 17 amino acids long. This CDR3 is CASSRTTGTSVQETQYF. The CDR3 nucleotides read TGTGCCAGCAGCCGAACAACCGGGACTAGCGTACAAGAGACCCAGTACTTC.

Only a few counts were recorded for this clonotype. DNA for the CDR3: TGCGCCAGCGTAAGGACAGGATCCACAGATACGCAGTATTTT. Its protein is CASVRTGSTDTQYF. V usage is TRBV5-1 and J usage is TRBJ2-3; 7 bases are a match to TRBD1. There are 14 residues in the CDR3. Germline V gene data show CDR1 as SGHRS and CDR2 as YFSETQ. V lost 7 bases, J lost 2 bases, and 7 bases stayed unmatched.

The CDR3 spells CASSLAVGAPPYEQYF. CDR3 sequence (DNA): TGTGCCAGCAGCTTAGCGGTAGGAGCTCCACCCTACGAGCAGTACTTC. The chain links TRBV7-2 to TRBJ2-7; no definite D call. CDR1 SGHTA and CDR2 FQGNSA come from the germline V gene. V was pared by 0 bases and J by 2 bases, with 14 bases between. The CDR3 runs to 16 residues. Drawing the rest from reference TRBV7-2 and TRBJ2-7, the complete variable domain is GAGVSQSPSNKVTEKGKDVELRCDPISGHTALYWYRQSLGQGLEFLIYFQGNSAPDKSGLPSDRFSAERTGGSVSTLTIQRTQQEDSAVYLCASSLAVGAPPYEQYFGPGTRLTVT.

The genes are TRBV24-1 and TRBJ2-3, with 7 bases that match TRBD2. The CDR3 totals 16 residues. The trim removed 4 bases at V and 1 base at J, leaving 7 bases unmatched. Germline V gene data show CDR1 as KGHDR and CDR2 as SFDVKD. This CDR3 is CATSDKSGTGTDTQYF. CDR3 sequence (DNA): TGTGCCACCAGTGACAAGAGCGGGACCGGCACAGATACGCAGTATTTT.

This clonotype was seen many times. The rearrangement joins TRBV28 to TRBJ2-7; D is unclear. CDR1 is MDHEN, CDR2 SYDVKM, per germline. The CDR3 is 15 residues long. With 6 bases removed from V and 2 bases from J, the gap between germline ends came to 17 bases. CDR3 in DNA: TGTGCCAGCAGGAAAAAAGGAGCAGGAACCTACGAGCAGTACTTC. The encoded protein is CASRKKGAGTYEQYF.

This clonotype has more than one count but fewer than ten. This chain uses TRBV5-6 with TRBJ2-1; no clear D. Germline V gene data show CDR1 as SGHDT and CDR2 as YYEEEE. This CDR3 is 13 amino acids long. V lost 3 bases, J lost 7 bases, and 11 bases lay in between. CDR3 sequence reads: CASSSDWNNEQFF. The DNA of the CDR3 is TGTGCCAGCAGCTCAGACTGGAATAATGAGCAGTTCTTC.

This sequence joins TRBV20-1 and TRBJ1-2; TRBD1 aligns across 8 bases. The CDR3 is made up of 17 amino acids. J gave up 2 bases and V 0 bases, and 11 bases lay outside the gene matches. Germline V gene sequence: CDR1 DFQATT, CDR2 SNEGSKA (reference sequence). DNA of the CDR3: TGCAGTGCTAGAGATGGGACAGGAGGAAGTAAGAACTATGGCTACACCTTC. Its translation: CSARDGTGGSKNYGYTF.

The DNA of the CDR3 is TGCAGCGTTGACGTCTCTGGGGCCAACGTCCTGACTTTC. Protein: CSVDVSGANVLTF. The chain is built from TRBV29-1 and TRBJ2-6; D call uncertain. The length of the CDR3 is 13 residues. Germline V gene sequence: CDR1 SQVTM, CDR2 ANQGSEA. V was cut by 3 bases and J by 0 bases, with 3 bases left in between.

The CDR3 is CASSQEGRELFF. CDR3 nucleotide sequence: TGTGCCAGCAGCCAAGAAGGTCGGGAGCTGTTTTTT. The chain joins TRBV3-1 to TRBJ2-2; D call uncertain. Between the trimmed V and J ends, which lost 0 bases and 9 bases, there was a span of 5 bases. The CDR3 is made up of 12 amino acids. Germline V gene lookup returns CDR1 LGHDT and CDR2 YNNKEL (reference sequence).

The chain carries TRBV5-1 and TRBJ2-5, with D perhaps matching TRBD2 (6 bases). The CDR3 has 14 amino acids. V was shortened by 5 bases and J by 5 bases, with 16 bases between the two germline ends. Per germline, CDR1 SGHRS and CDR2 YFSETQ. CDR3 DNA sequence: TGCGCCAGCAGTCCCGCCGGGAGCGACGAGACCCAGTACTTC. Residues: CASSPAGSDETQYF.

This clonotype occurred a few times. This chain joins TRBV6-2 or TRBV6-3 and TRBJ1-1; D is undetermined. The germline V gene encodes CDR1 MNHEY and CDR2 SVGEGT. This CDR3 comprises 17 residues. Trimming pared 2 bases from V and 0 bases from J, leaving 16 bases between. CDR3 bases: TGTGCCAGCAGTTACCCCATCGTTGGAGGCTTGAACACTGAAGCTTTCTTT. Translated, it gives CASSYPIVGGLNTEAFF.

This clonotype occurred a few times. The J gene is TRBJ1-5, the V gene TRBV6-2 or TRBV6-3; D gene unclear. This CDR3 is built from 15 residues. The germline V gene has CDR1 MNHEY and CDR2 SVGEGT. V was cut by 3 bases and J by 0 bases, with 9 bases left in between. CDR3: CASSYAVYSNQPQHF. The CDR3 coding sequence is TGTGCCAGCAGTTATGCGGTATATAGCAATCAGCCCCAGCATTTT.

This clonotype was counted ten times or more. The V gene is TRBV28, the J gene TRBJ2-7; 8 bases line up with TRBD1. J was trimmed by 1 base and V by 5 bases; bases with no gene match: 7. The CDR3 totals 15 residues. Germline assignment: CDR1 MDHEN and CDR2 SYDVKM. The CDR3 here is CASSRSGTGSYEQYF. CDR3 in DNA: TGTGCCAGCAGTCGCTCCGGGACAGGATCCTACGAGCAGTACTTC.

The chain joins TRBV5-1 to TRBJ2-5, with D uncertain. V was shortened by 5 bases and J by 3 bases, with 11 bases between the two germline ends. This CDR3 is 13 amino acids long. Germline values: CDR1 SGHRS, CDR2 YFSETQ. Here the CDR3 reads CASRGTTKETQYF. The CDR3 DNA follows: TGCGCCAGCAGGGGAACTACTAAAGAGACCCAGTACTTC.

This CDR3 is CASSFQLGTNTGELFF. The CDR3, as DNA: TGCGCCAGCAGCTTCCAATTAGGTACTAACACCGGGGAGCTGTTTTTT. The V call is TRBV5-1, the J call TRBJ2-2; D not resolved. CDR3 length: 16 amino acids. Germline CDR1 SGHRS, CDR2 YFSETQ. V lost 2 bases and J 2 bases, leaving 13 bases between the germline ends.

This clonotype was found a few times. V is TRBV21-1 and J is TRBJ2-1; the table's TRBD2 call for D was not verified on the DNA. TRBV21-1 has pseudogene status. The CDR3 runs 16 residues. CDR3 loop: CASSRKGLISYNEQFF. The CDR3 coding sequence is TGTGCCAGCAGTCGCAAGGGACTCATCTCCTACAATGAGCAGTTCTTC.

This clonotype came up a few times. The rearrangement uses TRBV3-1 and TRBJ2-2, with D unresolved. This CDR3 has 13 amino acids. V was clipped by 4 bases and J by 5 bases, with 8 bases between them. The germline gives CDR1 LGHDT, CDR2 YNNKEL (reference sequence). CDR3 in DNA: TGTGCCAGCAGCCGTCCGTGGACCGGGGAGCTGTTTTTT. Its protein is CASSRPWTGELFF.

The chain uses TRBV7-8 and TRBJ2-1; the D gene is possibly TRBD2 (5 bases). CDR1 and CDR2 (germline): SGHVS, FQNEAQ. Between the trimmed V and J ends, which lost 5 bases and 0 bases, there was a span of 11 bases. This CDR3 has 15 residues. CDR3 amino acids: CASSPTGISYNEQFF. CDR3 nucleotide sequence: TGTGCCAGCAGCCCCACGGGGATCTCCTACAATGAGCAGTTCTTC.

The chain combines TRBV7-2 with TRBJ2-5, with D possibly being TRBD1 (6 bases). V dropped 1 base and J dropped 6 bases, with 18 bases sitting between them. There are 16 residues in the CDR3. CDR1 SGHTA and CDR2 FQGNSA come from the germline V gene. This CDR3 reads CASSLGPRPGTKTQYF. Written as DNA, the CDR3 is TGTGCCAGCAGCTTAGGCCCGCGTCCAGGGACAAAGACCCAGTACTTC.

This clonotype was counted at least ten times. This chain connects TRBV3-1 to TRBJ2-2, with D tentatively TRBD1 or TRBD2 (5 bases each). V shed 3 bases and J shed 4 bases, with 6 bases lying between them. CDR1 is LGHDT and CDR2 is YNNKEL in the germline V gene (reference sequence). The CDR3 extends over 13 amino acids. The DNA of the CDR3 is TGTGCCAGCAGCCAGGGGACCACCGGGGAGCTGTTTTTT. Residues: CASSQGTTGELFF.

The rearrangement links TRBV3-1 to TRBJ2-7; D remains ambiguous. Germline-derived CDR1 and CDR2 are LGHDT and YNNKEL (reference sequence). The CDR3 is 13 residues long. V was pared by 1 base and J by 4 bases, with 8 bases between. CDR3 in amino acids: CASSQALRYEQYF. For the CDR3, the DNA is TGTGCCAGCAGCCAAGCCCTCCGTTACGAGCAGTACTTC.

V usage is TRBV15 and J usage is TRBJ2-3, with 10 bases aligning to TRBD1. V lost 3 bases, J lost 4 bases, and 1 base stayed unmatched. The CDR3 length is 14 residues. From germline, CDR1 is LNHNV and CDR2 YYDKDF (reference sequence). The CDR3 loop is CATSRDRGADTQYF. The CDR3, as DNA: TGTGCCACCAGCAGGGACAGGGGGGCAGATACGCAGTATTTT.

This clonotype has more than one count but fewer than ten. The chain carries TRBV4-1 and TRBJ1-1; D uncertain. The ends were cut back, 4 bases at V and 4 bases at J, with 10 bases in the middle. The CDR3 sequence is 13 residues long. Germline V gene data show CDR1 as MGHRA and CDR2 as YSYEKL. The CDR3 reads CASSPQGFTEAFF. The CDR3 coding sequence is TGCGCCAGCAGCCCCCAAGGGTTCACTGAAGCTTTCTTT.

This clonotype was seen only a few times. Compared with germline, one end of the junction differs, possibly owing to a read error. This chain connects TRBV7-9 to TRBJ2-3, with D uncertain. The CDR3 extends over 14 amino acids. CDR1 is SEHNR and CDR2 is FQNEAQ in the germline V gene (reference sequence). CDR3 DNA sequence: TGTGCCAGCAGCCCGTCCGTCCGCACGGATACGCAGTATTTT. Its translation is CASSPSVRTDTQYF.

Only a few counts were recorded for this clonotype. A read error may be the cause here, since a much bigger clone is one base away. The CDR3 bases are TGTGCCAGCAGCTTAGGGTGGGATACGCAGTATTTT. Translated, it gives CASSLGWDTQYF. The rearrangement links TRBV7-2 to TRBJ2-3; D is unclear. Germline assignment: CDR1 SGHTA and CDR2 FQGNSA. V was trimmed by 1 base and J by 6 bases, leaving 5 bases between them. This CDR3 is 12 amino acids long.

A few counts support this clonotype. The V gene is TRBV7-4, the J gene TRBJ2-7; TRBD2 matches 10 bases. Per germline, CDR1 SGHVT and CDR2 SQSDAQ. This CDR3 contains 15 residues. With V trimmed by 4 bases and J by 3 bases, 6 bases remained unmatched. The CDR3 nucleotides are TGTGCCAGCAGCTATGGACTAGCGGCCAACTACGAGCAGTACTTC. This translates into CASSYGLAANYEQYF.

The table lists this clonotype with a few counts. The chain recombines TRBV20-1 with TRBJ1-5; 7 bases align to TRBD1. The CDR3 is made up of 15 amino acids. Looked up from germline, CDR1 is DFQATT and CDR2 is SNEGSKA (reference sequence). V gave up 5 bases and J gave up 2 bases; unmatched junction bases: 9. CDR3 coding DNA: TGCAGTGCTTTTCCCGCTACAGGGGGCAATCAGCCCCAGCATTTT. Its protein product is CSAFPATGGNQPQHF.

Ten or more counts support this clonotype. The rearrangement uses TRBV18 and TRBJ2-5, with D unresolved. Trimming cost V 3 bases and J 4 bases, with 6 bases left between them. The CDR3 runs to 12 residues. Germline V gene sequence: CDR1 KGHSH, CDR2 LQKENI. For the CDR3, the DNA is TGTGCCAGCTCACCGAGAAGAGAGACCCAGTACTTC. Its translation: CASSPRRETQYF.